This T cell receptor (beta chain) was documented in a study of early T cells in non-severe SARS-CoV-2 infection (dated by TCRdb to the early 2020s). Regarding the study in general: Because TCR sequencing relied on bulk RNA taken from unsorted whole blood, pairing of alpha and beta chains was not possible. What the research found in general, with its limitations: VDJdb matching was skewed toward anti-spike CD8 responses and likely underestimated virus-specific expansions by missing private and CD4 specificities.

As regards this clonotype: Its antigen has not been determined. Nothing much larger sits one base from this clone, and base qualities are not available.

The study was a case-control design nested within a healthcare worker cohort in London, UK, with weekly nasopharyngeal swab PCR tests and blood sampling. Healthcare workers were recruited between 23 and 31 March 2020, during the week of the UK lockdown, and were followed weekly for up to roughly 16 weeks. Library preparation employed 5' RACE. TCRdb shows the sequencer as NextSeq 500. Unique molecular identifiers were attached to individual cDNA molecules in the TCR library protocol so that sequencing error and PCR bias could be corrected. TCR alpha and beta chains were both sequenced, and the abundances of alpha and beta sequences in each sample were closely correlated with each other. Regarding the original processing steps: Decombinator V4 was used to annotate the V gene, J gene and CDR3 of the TCR sequences. TCRs were defined as expanded if a significant change between any two time points was detected under a Poisson model with p below 0.0001. TCR abundances were normalised to the total number of TCRs sequenced per sample and expressed as counts per million. A search of VDJdb, accessed on 1 November 2021, was run for TCRs annotated to CMV, EBV and SARS-CoV-2, with TCRs annotated for multiple antigens excluded. TCRdb reanalyzed the raw reads on its own, using fastp at Q25 for trimming and MiXCR for clone calling, and kept in-frame beta chains. Each entry merges the rows of one CDR3 protein and shows their most common DNA and genes. V and J calls and clone size were set by TCRdb, not the authors. A total of approximately 76,000 distinct CDR3 sequences appear in this sample, roughly 12% of them only once. The ten largest clones represent approximately 2.4% of the sample.

The origin of this receptor is an adult who was a healthcare worker with PCR-confirmed SARS-CoV-2 infection or an uninfected control (not recorded which). The sample taken for sequencing was whole blood.

The CDR3: CASSYWSYEQYF. In nucleotides, the sequence is TGTGCCAGCAGTTATTGGAGTTACGAGCAGTACTTC. The V gene is TRBV6-2 or TRBV6-3 and the J gene is TRBJ2-7, with the D gene call left open. CDR3 length: 12 amino acids, cysteine to phenylalanine. Solely the CDR3 DNA is kept, with 36 bases framed from the first base. The germline ends are 7 bases apart after V is trimmed by 3 bases and J by 4 bases. The CDR1 and CDR2 encoded by the germline V gene are MNHEY and SVGEGT.